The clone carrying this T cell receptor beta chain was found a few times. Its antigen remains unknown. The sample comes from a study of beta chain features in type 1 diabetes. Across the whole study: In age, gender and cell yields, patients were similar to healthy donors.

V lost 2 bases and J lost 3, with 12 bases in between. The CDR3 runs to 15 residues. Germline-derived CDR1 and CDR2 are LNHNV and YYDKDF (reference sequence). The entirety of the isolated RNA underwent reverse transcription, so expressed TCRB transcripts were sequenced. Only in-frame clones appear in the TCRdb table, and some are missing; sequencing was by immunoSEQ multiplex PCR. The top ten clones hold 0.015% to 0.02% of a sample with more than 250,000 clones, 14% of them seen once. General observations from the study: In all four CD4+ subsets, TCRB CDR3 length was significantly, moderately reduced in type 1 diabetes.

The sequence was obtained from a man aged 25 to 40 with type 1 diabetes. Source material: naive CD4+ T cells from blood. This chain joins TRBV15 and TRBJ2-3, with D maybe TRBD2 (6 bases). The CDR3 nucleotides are TGTGCCACCAGCAGACCGGGGAGGTCTACAGATACGCAGTATTTT. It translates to CATSRPGRSTDTQYF.